Listed below are T cell receptor beta chains from one sample, sequenced in a study of tumor-infiltrating lymphocytes in primary liver carcinoma. One entry per CDR3 protein results from TCRdb running MiXCR on the multiplex PCR reads. The sample holds roughly 330,000 distinct CDR3 sequences, roughly two thirds seen once. The sequencing sample was made of peripheral blood. These TCRs come from a man in his forties with primary liver carcinoma and hepatitis B virus infection. Each CDR3 is given with its conserved first and last residue. The D gene is left open where the match is weak. A clone size is listed for some rows: how often the clone was seen (once, few, many), or a class if it is expanded.

v_gene	j_gene	abundance	d_gene	CDR3nt	CDR3aa
TRBV4-1	TRBJ2-1	NA	TRBD2	TGCGCCAGCAGCCATCGCTTCAGGGCTACCGAGCGGGAACAGTTCTTC	CASSHRFRATEREQFF
TRBV12-3/TRBV12-4	TRBJ1-6	many	NA	TGTGCCAGCAGACCCGCGGGAAGCTCCTATAATTCACCCCTCCACTTT	CASRPAGSSYNSPLHF
TRBV5-5	TRBJ2-2	many	TRBD2	TGTGCCAGCAGCTTGGGATGGACTAGCGGGACCGGGGAGCTGTTTTTT	CASSLGWTSGTGELFF
TRBV11-2	TRBJ2-7	NA	TRBD2	TGTGCCAGCAGCTCCATTGGGACTAGCGGGAACTTC	CASSSIGTSGNF
TRBV12-3/TRBV12-4	TRBJ2-7	NA	NA	TGTGCCAGCAGTCAACCCTCCGCTACTAGTTGGAAGCCTCAGTACGAGCAGTACTTC	CASSQPSATSWKPQYEQYF
TRBV11-2	TRBJ2-3	NA	TRBD2	TGTACCAGCAGCTACCAACTAGCGGGAGGGATACCTGATACGCAGTATTTT	CTSSYQLAGGIPDTQYF
TRBV12-3/TRBV12-4	TRBJ2-1	many	TRBD2	TGTGCCAGCAGTCAACTAGCGGGAGAGGTTGGTGAGCAGTTCTTC	CASSQLAGEVGEQFF
TRBV6-1	TRBJ2-7	NA	TRBD1	TGTGCCAGCAGTGAAACTGGGACAGGGCTTAGCGAGCAGTACTTC	CASSETGTGLSEQYF
TRBV14	TRBJ2-7	NA	NA	TGTGCCAGCAGCCGGGACCTCCTCTACGAGCAGTACTTC	CASSRDLLYEQYF
TRBV11-2	TRBJ2-7	medium-sized	TRBD1	TGTGCCAGCAGCACAGGGGGCTACGAGCAGTACTTC	CASSTGGYEQYF
TRBV6-5	TRBJ2-5	many	NA	TGTGCCAGCAGTGAGGACTTCCAAGAGACCCAGTACTTC	CASSEDFQETQYF
TRBV5-4	TRBJ2-7	many	NA	TGTGCCAGCAGCTTACAGGGATCCTACGAGCAGTACTTC	CASSLQGSYEQYF
TRBV6-6	TRBJ1-5	NA	NA	TGTGCCAGCAGCCACGCCGGGACGGGGGAGGCAGATACACAGCATTTT	CASSHAGTGEADTQHF
TRBV6-1	TRBJ2-5	many	NA	TGTGCCAGCAGCCAAGGTGGGACATACCAAGAGACCCAGTACTTC	CASSQGGTYQETQYF
TRBV29-1	TRBJ2-7	NA	NA	TGCAGCGTTGAAGATCTTCGTGACAGATTCTCCTACGAACAGTACTTC	CSVEDLRDRFSYEQYF
TRBV28	TRBJ2-1	once	NA	TGTGCCAGCAGCGGACAGTCCCATGAGCAGTTCTTC	CASSGQSHEQFF
TRBV5-4	TRBJ2-3	NA	TRBD2	TGCGCCAGCAGCGCGGGACTAGCGGTATTGGATACGCAGTATTTT	CASSAGLAVLDTQYF
TRBV30	TRBJ1-1	NA	NA	TGTGCCTGGCGGGGAGACTCCGAAGCTTTCTTT	CAWRGDSEAFF
TRBV11-2	TRBJ2-2	once	TRBD1	TGTGCCAGCAGCCCGGTACAGGGGGACGGGGAGCTGTTTTTT	CASSPVQGDGELFF
TRBV30	TRBJ2-5	NA	NA	TGTGCCTGGAGTGTCTCAGAAGAGACCCAGTACTTC	CAWSVSEETQYF
TRBV5-4	TRBJ2-3	few	NA	TGTGCCAGCAGCTTGGGGAAGGGAGGAAGCACAGATACGCAGTATTTT	CASSLGKGGSTDTQYF
TRBV12-3/TRBV12-4	TRBJ1-5	once	NA	TGTGCCAGCAGTTTACGGGGCTTGTCGGAGGCCCAGCATTTT	CASSLRGLSEAQHF
TRBV5-1	TRBJ2-1	NA	NA	TGCGCCAGCAGCTTGGACTCCTACAATGATCAGTTCTTC	CASSLDSYNDQFF
TRBV11-2	TRBJ2-3	NA	NA	TGTGCCAGCAGCCTCCTGCGCAGGAGAACAGATACGCAGTATTTT	CASSLLRRRTDTQYF
TRBV5-1	TRBJ2-2	NA	NA	TGCGCCAGCAGCTTTTACGGCACCGGGGAGCTGTTTTTT	CASSFYGTGELFF
TRBV19	TRBJ2-2	NA	NA	TGTGCCAGCACCCCGAGGGCAGGGCCCACCGGGGAGCTGTTTTTT	CASTPRAGPTGELFF
TRBV14	TRBJ2-5	many	NA	TGTGCCAGCAGCCAAGAGGGGGGAGAGACCCAGTACTTC	CASSQEGGETQYF
TRBV6-5	TRBJ1-1	NA	TRBD1	TGTGCCAGCAGTCGCTCGGACAGGGTGAACACTGAAGCTTTCTTT	CASSRSDRVNTEAFF
TRBV11-2	TRBJ2-1	NA	NA	TGTGCCAGCAGCTTAGAGAGTAGCTTGGTGTACAATGAGCAGTTCTTC	CASSLESSLVYNEQFF
TRBV10-1	TRBJ2-5	once	TRBD2	TGCGCCAGCATGGTAGTCGGCGGGAGGAGGCATTTTTGGGAGACCCAGTGCTTC	CASMVVGGRRHFWETQCF
TRBV6-1	TRBJ2-2	many	NA	TGTGCCAGCAAAAGCCAGCCTACCGGGGAGCTGTTTTTT	CASKSQPTGELFF
TRBV11-2	TRBJ2-1	once	TRBD2	TGTGCCAGCACCGCCAGACTGGCGGGAGATCGGAATGAGCAGTTCTTC	CASTARLAGDRNEQFF